This T cell receptor beta chain is from a study of T cells in Graves' hyperthyroidism and ophthalmopathy (dated by TCRdb to about 2019). With regard to the full study: Peripheral blood was collected at initial diagnosis, before any treatment. Whether ophthalmopathy could be predicted prospectively was tested in an independent validation cohort made up of 18 hyperthyroidism patients plus 17 patients who later progressed to ophthalmopathy. After sampling, hyperthyroidism patients received methimazole starting at 30 mg daily, and ophthalmopathy patients received high-dose intravenous methylprednisolone. For training and testing, the 100 or so patients in the discovery cohort were randomly divided in a 7:3 ratio. A discovery cohort of about a hundred patients, about 40 with Graves' ophthalmopathy and approximately 57 with stable Graves' hyperthyroidism, was used to find distinguishing TCR V-J signatures. In addition, the study compared T-cell repertoires in thyroid tissue and in blood from five to seven Graves' hyperthyroidism patients. The paper describes TCR Vbeta CDR3 sequencing of some 130 peripheral blood samples, made up of some 42 ophthalmopathy patients, some 80 hyperthyroidism patients and some 17 progressor patients. Summary of the overall study and its limitations: In validation, the model predicted progression to ophthalmopathy a median of approximately 6.3 months before onset, with roughly 70% sensitivity and roughly 77% specificity. No statistical method was used to fix the sample size in advance, and group allocation was not hidden from the investigators. Ophthalmopathy was separated from stable hyperthyroidism by a 13 V-J signature model, with just over 85% sensitivity and approximately 84% specificity obtained in cross-validation and 80%/75% obtained in testing. Blood samples also contained most of the expanded thyroid clonotypes (frequency above 0.001), which suggests that blood repertoires may reflect thyroid immune responses.

This clonotype was seen ten or more times. Its antigen remains undetermined. It has no much larger one-base neighbor in the sample; base qualities were not kept. Trimming removed 0 bases from V and 5 bases from J, leaving 10 bases between the germline ends. The CDR3, from cysteine to phenylalanine, totals 14 residues. Only the CDR3 region is kept as DNA, spanning 42 bases read in frame from base 1. CDR1 SGHAT and CDR2 FQNNGV were looked up in the germline V gene. In the ophthalmopathy patients, disease was moderately to severely active, with a Clinical Activity Score of 3 or more, a NOSPECS grade of 4 or more, and a duration of less than 3 months. The study excluded patients with uncontrolled infections, other autoimmune diseases, pregnancy or lactation. Diagnoses were established on the basis of clinical symptoms, serum thyroxine and TRAb, thyroid ultrasound, and orbital computed tomography. Ficoll-Paque density gradient centrifugation was used to isolate PBMCs from approximately 11 ml of fresh peripheral blood. Trizol reagent was used to extract total RNA, and RNA quality was then checked on an Agilent 2100 Bioanalyzer.

The TCR beta CDR3 regions were amplified from the RNA transcripts. A first-round RT-PCR of the TCR CDR3 used the HTBI primer set with the Qiagen OneStep RT-PCR kit. Libraries were constructed in a second round of multiplex PCR, after which size selection and purification were carried out. Sequencing of the libraries was done on an Illumina HiSeq2000 using paired-end 100 bp reads. The source study handled its data this way. Raw data were processed with SOAPnuke, discarding reads with adapters, uncalled bases, mean Phred below 15, or no exact constant-primer or identifier match. COPE v1.2.5 was used to merge the high-quality paired reads, and each unique nucleotide sequence was defined as a clonotype. MiTCR v1.1 was used to align the clonotypes against IMGT TRBV, TRBD and TRBJ reference segments. Only V-J combinations with frequency above 0.0001, covering about 99% of repertoires, were analysed. A TCS score was defined as the ratio between F50 (clonal expansion) and ExV (chaos), using BLOSUM62-based TCRdist between CDR3 peptides within each V-J. Welch's t-statistics and random forest reduced roughly 540 V-J features to 10 to 15, which were used in a naive Bayes classifier (R e1071). The public reads were reprocessed in TCRdb via fastp at Q25 and MiXCR, keeping in-frame beta chains. When rows share a CDR3 protein, they turn into one entry using the most common DNA and genes. TCRdb's processing, not the authors', yielded these V and J calls. In this sample the table shows under 350,000 distinct CDR3 sequences, over 15% of which occur a single time. In total, the top ten clones hold 55% to 60% of the sample.

The chain is encoded by TRBV11-2 joined to TRBJ1-1; the D gene is not confidently resolved. The sequence came from a woman aged 55-70 years with Graves' ophthalmopathy. Sample: blood. The nucleotides read TGTGCCAGCAGCTTAGACCCCGGCTCAACTGAAGCTTTCTTT. It translates as CASSLDPGSTEAFF.